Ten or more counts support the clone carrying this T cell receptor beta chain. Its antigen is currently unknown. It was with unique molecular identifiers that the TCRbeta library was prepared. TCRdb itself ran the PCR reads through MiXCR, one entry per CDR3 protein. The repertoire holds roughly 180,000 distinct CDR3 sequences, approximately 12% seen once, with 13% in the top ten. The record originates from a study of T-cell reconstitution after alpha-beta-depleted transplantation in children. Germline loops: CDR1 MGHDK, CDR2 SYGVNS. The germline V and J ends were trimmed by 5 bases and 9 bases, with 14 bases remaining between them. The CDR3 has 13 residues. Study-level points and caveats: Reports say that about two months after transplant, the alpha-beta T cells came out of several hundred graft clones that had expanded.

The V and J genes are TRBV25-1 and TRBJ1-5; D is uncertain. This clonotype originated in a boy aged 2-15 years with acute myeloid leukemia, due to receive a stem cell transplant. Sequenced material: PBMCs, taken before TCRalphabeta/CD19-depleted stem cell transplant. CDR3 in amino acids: CASSPYGVGPQHF. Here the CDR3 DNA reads TGTGCCAGCAGTCCCTATGGCGTTGGGCCCCAGCATTTT. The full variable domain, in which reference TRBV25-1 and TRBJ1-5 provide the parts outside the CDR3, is EADIYQTPRYLVIGTGKKITLECSQTMGHDKMYWYQQDPGMELHLIHYSYGVNSTEKGDLSSESTVSRIRTEHFPLTLESARPSHTSQYLCASSPYGVGPQHFGDGTRLSIL.